This T cell receptor beta chain was captured in a study of blood T cell repertoires in COVID-19. Turning to the study itself: Sample material is recorded as cDNA or gDNA derived from T cells, B-cell-depleted T cells, or PBMCs.

This CDR3 is 15 amino acids long. Germline V gene lookup returns CDR1 SGHRS and CDR2 YFSETQ. V was clipped by 4 bases and J by 5 bases; unmatched bases: 8. Seattle's enrolled individuals joined amid active infection and were then monitored longitudinally. Clones were read by immunoSEQ multiplex PCR, and TCRdb kept only the in-frame ones, dropping some. The sample gives 95,000 to 150,000 clones, around 85% of which show up once; roughly a sixth is in the top ten. Input material: peripheral blood. This rearrangement joins TRBV5-1 to TRBJ2-2; 7 bases align to TRBD2. This sequence originates from a man between 25 and 39 years old with COVID-19, enrolled during active disease. The CDR3 reads CASSAGLVGTGELFF. In DNA form, the CDR3 reads TGCGCCAGCAGCGCTGGACTAGTAGGGACCGGGGAGCTGTTTTTT.